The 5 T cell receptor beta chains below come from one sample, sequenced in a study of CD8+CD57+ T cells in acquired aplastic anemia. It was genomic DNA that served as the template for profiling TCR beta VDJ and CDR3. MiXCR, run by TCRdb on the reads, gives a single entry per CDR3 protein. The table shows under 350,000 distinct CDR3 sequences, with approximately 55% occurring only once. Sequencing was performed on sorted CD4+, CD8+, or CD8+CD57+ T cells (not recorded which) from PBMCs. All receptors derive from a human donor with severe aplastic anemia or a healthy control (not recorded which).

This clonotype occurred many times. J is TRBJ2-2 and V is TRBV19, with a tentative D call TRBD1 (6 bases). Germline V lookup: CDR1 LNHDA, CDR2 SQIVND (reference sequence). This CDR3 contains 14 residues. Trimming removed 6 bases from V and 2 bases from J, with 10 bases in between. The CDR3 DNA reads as TGTGCCAGTAGCCGGACAGTTAACACCGGGGAGCTGTTTTTT. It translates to CASSRTVNTGELFF.

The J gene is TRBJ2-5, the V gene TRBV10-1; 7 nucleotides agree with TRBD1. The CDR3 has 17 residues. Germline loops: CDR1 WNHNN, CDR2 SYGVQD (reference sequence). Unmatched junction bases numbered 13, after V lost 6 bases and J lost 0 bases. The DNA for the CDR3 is TGCGCCAGCAGATGGGGGACAGCTCAACCATACCAAGAGACCCAGTACTTC. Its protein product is CASRWGTAQPYQETQYF.

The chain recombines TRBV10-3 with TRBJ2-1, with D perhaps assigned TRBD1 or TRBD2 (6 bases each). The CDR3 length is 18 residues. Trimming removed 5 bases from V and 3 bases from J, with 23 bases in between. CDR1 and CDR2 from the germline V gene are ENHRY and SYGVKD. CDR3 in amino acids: CAISTDRRLGVGYNEQFF. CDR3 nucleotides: TGTGCCATCAGTACCGACAGGAGACTAGGGGTGGGCTACAATGAGCAGTTCTTC.

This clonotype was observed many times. CDR3: CASSLDRLSRTDTQYF. CDR3 sequence (DNA): TGTGCCAGCAGCTTAGACCGACTCTCCCGCACAGATACGCAGTATTTT. The chain joins TRBV7-9 to TRBJ2-3; no clear D gene. Trimming shortened V by 1 base and J by 1 base, and 12 bases separated the two germline ends. Per the germline V gene, CDR1 is SEHNR and CDR2 is FQNEAQ (reference sequence). The length of the CDR3 is 16 residues.

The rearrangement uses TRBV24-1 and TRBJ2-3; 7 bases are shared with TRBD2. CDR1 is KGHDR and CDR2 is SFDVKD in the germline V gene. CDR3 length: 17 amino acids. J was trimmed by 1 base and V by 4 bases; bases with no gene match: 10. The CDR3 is CATSDPVQRDGTDTQYF. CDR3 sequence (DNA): TGTGCCACCAGTGACCCTGTTCAGCGGGACGGCACAGATACGCAGTATTTT.